A selection of T cell receptor beta chains follows, all from one sample in a study of T-cell reconstitution after alpha-beta-depleted transplantation in children. TCRdb re-called the PCR reads with MiXCR, one entry per CDR3 protein. The sample has over 200,000 distinct CDR3 sequences; under 9.5% are singletons. The sample was PBMCs from the stem cell graft donor, taken from the stem cell graft. These receptors originate from a human donor who donated a stem cell graft to a child with acute lymphoblastic leukemia. CDR3s include the opening cysteine and the closing phenylalanine or tryptophan. The D gene is left open where the match is weak. Clone size is not always given. Where it is, it says once, few, many or a class for expanded clones.

TRBJ1-4 | . | . | TRBV5-1 | TGCGCCAGCAGCTTGGAGGCCAGACAGGATGTAACTAATGAAAAACTGTTTTTT | CASSLEARQDVTNEKLFF
TRBJ2-2 | few | . | TRBV4-3 | TGCGCCAGCAGCCAAGAAGCAGGGACGAACACCGGGGAGCTGTTTTTT | CASSQEAGTNTGELFF
TRBJ2-3 | many | TRBD1 | TRBV18 | TGTGCCAGCTCACCACAGGGGACAGGGACAGATACGCAGTATTTT | CASSPQGTGTDTQYF
TRBJ1-2 | . | TRBD1 | TRBV7-2 | TGTGCCAGCAGCTTAGAAGTCTCACAGGGGGCAGGTGGCTACACCTTC | CASSLEVSQGAGGYTF
TRBJ1-1 | . | . | TRBV12-3/TRBV12-4 | TGTGCCAGCAGTTACTATGGCCAGAACACTGAAGCTTTCTTT | CASSYYGQNTEAFF
TRBJ2-7 | . | TRBD1 | TRBV7-2 | TGTGCCAGCAGTCCACAGGGGGACTCCTACGAGCAGTACTTC | CASSPQGDSYEQYF
TRBJ1-1 | . | . | TRBV29-1 | TGCAGCGTTGTTTCTTCAGAGCTTGAAGCTTTCTTT | CSVVSSELEAFF
TRBJ1-5 | few | TRBD1 | TRBV6-5 | TGTGCCAGCAGTTCGACAGGGTTCGGACAGCCCCAGCATTTT | CASSSTGFGQPQHF
TRBJ2-5 | once | . | TRBV20-1 | TGCAGTGCCGGACGAGCCGAGACCCAGTACTTC | CSAGRAETQYF
TRBJ2-1 | many | TRBD2 | TRBV29-1 | TGCAGCGTTGTTCGGGGGGACGCCCGCTACAATGAGCAGTTCTTC | CSVVRGDARYNEQFF